This entry describes one T cell receptor beta chain. The CDR3 is 15 amino acids. Trimming took off 2 bases at V and 3 bases at J, with 16 bases between the two ends. Germline V gene data show CDR1 as SQVTM and CDR2 as ANQGSEA. This sample was included in a study of control samples from healthy donors and cancer patients. Some clones are missing from TCRdb's copy, which holds only in-frame ones; the method was immunoSEQ multiplex PCR. The sample has under 450,000 clones; 90% are singletons. The chain is built from TRBV29-1 and TRBJ1-2, with D possibly TRBD1 on 5 matching bases. This TCR derives from a man aged 35 to 55 with head and neck cancer. The specimen sequenced was PBMCs. This chain's CDR3 is CSVETGGFSHYGYTF. DNA for the CDR3: TGCAGCGTTGAAACGGGGGGATTCTCGCACTATGGCTACACCTTC.